One sample yielded the 10 T cell receptor beta chains listed below, sequenced in a study of blood T cell repertoires in COVID-19. Libraries were prepared by immunoSEQ multiplex PCR; TCRdb keeps only in-frame clonotypes and omits some of them. The data hold about 110,000 clones, with about four fifths observed a single time. The material sequenced was peripheral blood. The receptors derive from an older woman with acute or convalescent COVID-19.

The rearrangement links TRBV7-2 to TRBJ1-1; TRBD1 is a possible D gene (6 bases). The CDR3 covers 15 residues. From germline, CDR1 is SGHTA and CDR2 FQGNSA. V lost 5 bases and J lost 0, with 13 bases in between. Written as DNA, the CDR3 is TGTGCCAGCAGCCCATCGGGGGGCGTGAACACTGAAGCTTTCTTT. It specifies CASSPSGGVNTEAFF.

The V call is TRBV7-4, the J call TRBJ1-5; D remains ambiguous. Trimming cost V 5 bases and J 3 bases, with 5 bases left between them. Germline V gives CDR1 SGHVT, CDR2 SQSDAQ. The CDR3 has 12 residues. CDR3: CASSRNNQPQHF. The DNA for the CDR3 is TGTGCCAGCAGCCGTAACAATCAGCCCCAGCATTTT.

The chain links TRBV6-6 to TRBJ2-3; possible D gene TRBD2, 6 bases. The CDR3 loop spans 16 amino acids. Per the germline V gene, CDR1 is MNHNY and CDR2 is SVGAGI (reference sequence). With 6 bases removed from V and 6 bases from J, the gap between germline ends came to 22 bases. CDR3 residues: CASSLLTSPIPDTQYF. CDR3 DNA: TGTGCCAGCAGCCTACTAACTAGCCCAATTCCGGATACGCAGTATTTT.

This clone has more than one count but fewer than ten. The V and J genes are TRBV28 and TRBJ2-7, with D uncertain. Germline CDR1 MDHEN, CDR2 SYDVKM. The CDR3 is 12 amino acids. V lost 5 bases and J lost 3, with 8 bases in between. DNA of the CDR3: TGTGCCAGCAGTCTCCTCGGCTACGAGCAGTACTTC. Its protein product is CASSLLGYEQYF.

The genes are TRBV4-3 and TRBJ2-5; a weak D match, TRBD2 (7 bases). Germline-derived CDR1 and CDR2 are LGHNA and YSLEER. CDR3 length equals 14 residues. V lost 4 bases to trimming and J lost 5 bases, with 14 bases between them. This CDR3 reads CASSLQGGEETQYF. The CDR3 DNA is TGCGCCAGCAGCCTACAGGGAGGGGAGGAGACCCAGTACTTC.

The chain has TRBV5-1 and TRBJ2-5, with TRBD2 identical over 8 bases. Trimming cost V 5 bases and J 4 bases; bases outside gene matches: 10. This CDR3 contains 15 residues. Germline CDR1 and CDR2: SGHRS and YFSETQ. CDR3 protein: CASRTGGAYLETQYF. CDR3 sequence (DNA): TGCGCCAGCAGAACCGGGGGGGCGTATTTAGAGACCCAGTACTTC. The whole variable domain, filled in from reference TRBV5-1 and TRBJ2-5, reads KAGVTQTPRYLIKTRGQQVTLSCSPISGHRSVSWYQQTPGQGLQFLFEYFSETQRNKGNFPGRFSGRQFSNSRSEMNVSTLELGDSALYLCASRTGGAYLETQYFGPGTRLLVL.

J is TRBJ2-1 and V is TRBV10-2; 12 bases map to TRBD2. The CDR3 has 18 amino acids. J was trimmed by 0 bases and V by 7 bases; bases with no gene match: 10. CDR1 WSHSY and CDR2 SAAADI come from the germline V gene. CDR3 coding DNA: TGCGCCAGCAAGTGGCGCCTAGCGGGAGGGCTCTCCTACAATGAGCAGTTCTTC. As protein: CASKWRLAGGLSYNEQFF.

The V gene is TRBV6-2 or TRBV6-3, the J gene TRBJ1-1, with 7 nucleotides matching TRBD1. The germline V gene encodes CDR1 MNHEY and CDR2 SVGEGT. V lost 5 bases to trimming and J lost 2 bases; unmatched junction nucleotides: 11. CDR3 size: 16 residues. CDR3 protein: CASSPQAGGGNTEAFF. As DNA, the CDR3 is TGTGCCAGCAGTCCCCAGGCGGGAGGGGGCAACACTGAAGCTTTCTTT.

The gene calls are TRBV28 and TRBJ1-5, with D perhaps matching TRBD1 (6 bases). The CDR3 consists of 16 residues. CDR1 and CDR2 from the germline V gene are MDHEN and SYDVKM. Trimming pared 2 bases from V and 4 bases from J, leaving 15 bases between. The CDR3 bases are TGTGCCAGCAGTTTAGGGGGCAGGGGAATTAATCAGCCCCAGCATTTT. This encodes CASSLGGRGINQPQHF.

As regards this clone: This sample also contains other DNA sequences that code for the same CDR3. The chain couples TRBV30 to TRBJ2-3; the D gene is possibly TRBD2 (6 bases). Germline V lookup: CDR1 GTSNPN, CDR2 SVGIG (reference sequence). Trimming removed 4 bases from V and 0 bases from J, with 8 bases in between. The CDR3 extends over 13 amino acids. For the CDR3, the DNA is TGTGCCTGGAATCGGGGGAGCACAGATACGCAGTATTTT. This gives the protein CAWNRGSTDTQYF.